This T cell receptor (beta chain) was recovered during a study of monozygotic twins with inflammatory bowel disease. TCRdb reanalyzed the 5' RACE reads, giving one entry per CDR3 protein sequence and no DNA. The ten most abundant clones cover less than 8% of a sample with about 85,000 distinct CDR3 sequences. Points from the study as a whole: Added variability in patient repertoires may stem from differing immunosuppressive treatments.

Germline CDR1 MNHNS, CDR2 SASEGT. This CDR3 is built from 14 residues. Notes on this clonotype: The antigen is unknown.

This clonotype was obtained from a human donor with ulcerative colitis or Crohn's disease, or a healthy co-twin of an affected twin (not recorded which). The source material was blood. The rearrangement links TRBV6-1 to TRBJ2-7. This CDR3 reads CASSVMPPTYEQYF.